The clone carrying this TCR beta chain has a count of ten or more. The germline V and J ends were trimmed by 6 bases and 5 bases, with 8 bases remaining between them. CDR1 and CDR2 (germline): SGHTA, FQGTGA. This CDR3 comprises 12 residues. Molecular barcoded adaptors covering alpha/delta and beta/gamma chains were used on roughly 400 ng RNA. TCRdb itself ran the reads through MiXCR, one entry per CDR3 protein. This sample has 60,000 to 80,000 distinct CDR3 sequences, with roughly 14% found just once. The data are from a study of read filtering for tumor transcriptome and immune sequencing. On the study more broadly: The cohort had about 16 men and under 15 women aged roughly 45 to 90, mean roughly 65 years.

This clonotype was obtained from a donor aged 40 or over with multiple myeloma. The V and J genes are TRBV7-3 and TRBJ2-1; D is unclear. Sequenced sample: a population of CD138-negative cells sorted from bone marrow. The CDR3 DNA follows: TGTGCCAGCAGTTCGGACCACAATGAGCAGTTCTTC. Protein: CASSSDHNEQFF.